The T cell receptor (beta chain) described here comes from a study of shared clonotypes between healthy human individuals. The CD4+ fraction was divided into a CD45RA+ naive subset and a CD45RA-negative memory subset. In the case of this clone: Its specificity is unknown.

Regarding the study as a whole: Generally, estimated richness proved larger in naive subsets than it did in memory subsets. Tissues were not sampled, only blood, and their repertoires likely differ.

Clones were read by immunoSEQ multiplex PCR, and TCRdb kept only the in-frame ones, dropping some. The profile covers about 610,000 clones, with approximately 97% appearing a single time and about 0.06% taken by the ten largest. Sequenced material: naive CD4+ T cells sorted from blood. Sample subset: CD45RA+ positively selected. This sequence was found in a woman aged 25 to 39 in good health.

The CDR3 DNA sequence: TGCGCCAGCAGCGCCGGACTAGCGGGAGTGTCCGGGGAGCTGTTTTTT. Translation gives CASSAGLAGVSGELFF. The chain carries TRBV5-1 and TRBJ2-2; 13 nucleotides match TRBD2. The CDR3 consists of 16 residues. Germline V gene lookup returns CDR1 SGHRS and CDR2 YFSETQ. V was pared by 4 bases and J by 6 bases, with 6 bases of the junction left unmatched.